This T cell receptor (beta chain) was sequenced in a study of human T cells and chemical hapten exposure. Whole-study context: Slight volume differences across pooled libraries mainly accounted for varying per-sample TCR yields.

Study results and caveats: Among TCRs, those above 1 in 1000 frequency were unaffected by DPC sensitization.

Unique molecular identifiers were attached to individual cDNA molecules during library preparation. Original analysis: More than 95,000 TCRs per sample was the median, with a range of roughly 20,000 to 700,000. TCRdb reanalysed the reads using MiXCR and keeps one entry per CDR3 protein. The V and J calls reflect TCRdb's pipeline rather than the authors' work. The sample shows around 120,000 distinct CDR3 sequences, 6.5% to 10% of them seen only once. This clonotype showed up many times. Its matching antigen is unknown. Sequencing started from total RNA isolated from unfractionated whole blood. Germline assignment: CDR1 MNHNS and CDR2 SASEGT. V was pared by 5 bases and J by 0 bases, with 10 bases between. This CDR3 is 14 amino acids long.

The sequencing sample was made of whole blood. The chain links TRBV6-1 to TRBJ1-1; D is unresolved. This sequence was found in a human donor in good health. Some clones in this sample may be carry-over from other donors' samples. CDR3 region: CASSRTWMNTEAFF. As DNA, the CDR3 is TGTGCCAGCAGTCGCACTTGGATGAACACTGAAGCTTTCTTT.